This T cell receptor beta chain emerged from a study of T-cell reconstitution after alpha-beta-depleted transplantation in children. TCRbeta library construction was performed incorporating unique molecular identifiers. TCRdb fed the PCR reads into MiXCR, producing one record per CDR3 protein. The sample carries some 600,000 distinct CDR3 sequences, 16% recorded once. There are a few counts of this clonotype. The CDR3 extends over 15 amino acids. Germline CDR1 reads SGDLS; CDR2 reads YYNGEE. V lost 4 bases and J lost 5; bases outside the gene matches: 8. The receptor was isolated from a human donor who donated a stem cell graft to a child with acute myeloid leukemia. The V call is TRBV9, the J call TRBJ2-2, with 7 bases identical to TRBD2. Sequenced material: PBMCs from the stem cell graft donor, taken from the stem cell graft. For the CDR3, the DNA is TGTGCCAGCAGCCCGGACCTGCGGGGGACCGGGGAGCTGTTTTTT. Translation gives CASSPDLRGTGELFF.